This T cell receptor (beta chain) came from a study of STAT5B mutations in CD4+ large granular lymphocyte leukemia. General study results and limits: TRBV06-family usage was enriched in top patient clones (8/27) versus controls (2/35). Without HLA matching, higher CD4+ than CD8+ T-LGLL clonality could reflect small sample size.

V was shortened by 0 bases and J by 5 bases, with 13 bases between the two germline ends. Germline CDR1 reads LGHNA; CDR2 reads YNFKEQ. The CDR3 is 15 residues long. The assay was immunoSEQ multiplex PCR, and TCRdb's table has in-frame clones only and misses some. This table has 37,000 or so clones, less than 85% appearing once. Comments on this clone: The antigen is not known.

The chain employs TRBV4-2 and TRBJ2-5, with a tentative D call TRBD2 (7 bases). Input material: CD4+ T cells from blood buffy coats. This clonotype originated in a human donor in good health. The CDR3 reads CASSQDGGAYETQYF. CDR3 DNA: TGTGCCAGCAGCCAAGATGGGGGGGCGTACGAGACCCAGTACTTC.